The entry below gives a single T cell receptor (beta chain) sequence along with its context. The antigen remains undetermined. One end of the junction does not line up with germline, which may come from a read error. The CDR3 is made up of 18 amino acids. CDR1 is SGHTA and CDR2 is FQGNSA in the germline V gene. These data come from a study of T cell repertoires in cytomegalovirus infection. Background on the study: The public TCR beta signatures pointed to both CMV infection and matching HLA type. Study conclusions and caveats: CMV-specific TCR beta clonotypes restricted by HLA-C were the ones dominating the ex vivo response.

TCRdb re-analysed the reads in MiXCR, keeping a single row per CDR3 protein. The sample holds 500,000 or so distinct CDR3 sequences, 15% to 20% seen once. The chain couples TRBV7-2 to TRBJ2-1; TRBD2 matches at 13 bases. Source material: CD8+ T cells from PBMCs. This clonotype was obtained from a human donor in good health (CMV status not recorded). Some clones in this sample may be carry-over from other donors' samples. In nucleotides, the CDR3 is TGTGCAAGCAGCGGACTATGGACTAGCGGGAGTCGACATAATGAGCAGTTCTTC. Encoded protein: CASSGLWTSGSRHNEQFF.